Presented here are 21 T cell receptor beta chains from one specimen sequenced in a study of metastatic and nonmetastatic thyroid tumors (dated by TCRdb to 2020 to 2021). No treatment had been received by any patient before thyroid surgery. Libraries came from PCR. Reads for this sample came from an Illumina HiSeq 4000. TCRdb's own reprocessing of the public reads used fastp at Q25 and MiXCR and kept productive beta chains. This sample holds about 20,000 clones; over 9% were observed only once. The ten largest clones represent about 6% of the sample. Sequencing was carried out using blood. Receptors originate from a male donor with papillary thyroid cancer or a benign thyroid nodule (not recorded which). Some clones in this sample may be carry-over from other donors' samples.

This clone was picked up many times. The chain employs TRBV30 and TRBJ1-5; TRBD1 might be the D (6 bases). The germline CDR1 and CDR2 sequences are GTSNPN and SVGIG (reference sequence). V was pared by 3 bases and J by 4 bases, with 10 bases between. The CDR3 contains 13 residues. CDR3 in DNA: TGTGCCTGGAGCCTACAGGGAAATCAGCCCCAGCATTTT. It translates to CAWSLQGNQPQHF.

The chain joins TRBV5-1 to TRBJ1-1, with 8 bases lining up with TRBD1. This CDR3 has 16 residues. Per germline, CDR1 SGHRS and CDR2 YFSETQ. With 0 bases clipped from V and 4 bases from J, the junction kept 8 bases outside the gene matches. CDR3 amino acids: CASSLAPGQVTTEAFF. In nucleotides, the CDR3 is TGCGCCAGCAGCTTGGCTCCGGGACAGGTTACCACTGAAGCTTTCTTT.

This clone has just a few counts. V is TRBV19 and J is TRBJ2-7, with 9 bases lining up with TRBD2. The CDR3 contains 14 residues. V was pared by 5 bases and J by 6 bases, with 8 bases of the junction left unmatched. Germline CDR1 is LNHDA and CDR2 is SQIVND (reference sequence). The CDR3 is CASSLGGLAAEQYF. The CDR3 region has the DNA TGTGCCAGTAGTTTAGGGGGACTAGCCGCCGAGCAGTACTTC.

The chain is built from TRBV20-1 and TRBJ1-1, with 8 bases aligning to TRBD1. V lost 3 bases, J lost 11 bases, and 14 bases stayed unmatched. The CDR3 sequence is 14 residues long. CDR1 is DFQATT and CDR2 is SNEGSKA in the germline V gene (reference sequence). CDR3 sequence: CSASLSVAGGTAFF. The CDR3 DNA is TGCAGTGCTAGCCTCTCTGTGGCAGGGGGCACGGCTTTCTTT.

This clone showed up many times. This rearrangement joins TRBV3-1 to TRBJ2-1, with 9 bases matching TRBD1. Trimming at V came to 1 base and at J to 0 bases, leaving 7 bases not matched to a gene. Germline V CDR1 and CDR2: LGHDT, YNNKEL (reference sequence). This CDR3 has 18 residues. The CDR3 region has the DNA TGTGCCAGCAGCCAAGTCCGGGGACAGGGCAGCTCCTACAATGAGCAGTTCTTC. It is translated as CASSQVRGQGSSYNEQFF.

Ten or more counts support this clone. The rearrangement links TRBV5-4 to TRBJ2-3; TRBD2 aligns across 8 bases. The CDR3 is made up of 16 amino acids. V dropped 2 bases and J dropped 3; count of bases not matched to a gene: 8. CDR1 SGHNT and CDR2 YYREEE come from the germline V gene (reference sequence). The CDR3 DNA follows: TGTGCCAGCAGCTTAAACAGCGGGAGTAGTACAGATACGCAGTATTTT. Protein sequence: CASSLNSGSSTDTQYF. Full variable domain (missing parts from reference TRBV5-4 and TRBJ2-3): ETGVTQSPTHLIKTRGQQVTLRCSSQSGHNTVSWYQQALGQGPQFIFQYYREEENGRGNFPPRFSGLQFPNYSSELNVNALELDDSALYLCASSLNSGSSTDTQYFGPGTRLTVL.

In its sample, this clone was seen a few times. The chain's CDR3 is CASRGGGAGAGELFF. The CDR3 DNA reads TGTGCCAGCAGGGGGGGCGGAGCGGGGGCCGGGGAGCTGTTTTTT. V and J are TRBV2 and TRBJ2-2; 8 bases match TRBD2. J was trimmed by 6 bases and V by 6 bases; bases with no gene match: 9. There are 15 residues in the CDR3. Germline CDR1 and CDR2: SNHLY and FYNNEI.

By share, this clone counts as medium-sized (0.01 to 0.1%). V gene TRBV27 combines with J gene TRBJ2-3; 11 nucleotides line up with TRBD2. This CDR3 is 15 amino acids long. Germline lookup yields CDR1 MNHEY and CDR2 SMNVEV (reference sequence). With V trimmed by 5 bases and J by 4 bases, 5 bases remained unmatched. This CDR3 reads CASSPGLAGSDTQYF. For the CDR3, the DNA is TGTGCCAGCAGTCCCGGACTAGCGGGCTCAGATACGCAGTATTTT.

This clone was detected ten times or more. The chain joins TRBV2 to TRBJ2-3; no clear D gene. The CDR3 totals 14 residues. From germline, CDR1 is SNHLY and CDR2 FYNNEI. Deletions cut 8 bases from V and 0 bases from J, with 12 bases between. The CDR3 here is CASYLRVSTDTQYF. In DNA, the CDR3 is TGTGCCAGCTATTTACGGGTTAGCACAGATACGCAGTATTTT.

This clone is labeled medium-sized. V gene TRBV28 combines with J gene TRBJ1-1; 9 bases fit TRBD1. Germline V gives CDR1 MDHEN, CDR2 SYDVKM. The CDR3 length is 15 residues. V dropped 1 base and J dropped 2; count of bases not matched to a gene: 2. CDR3 nucleotide sequence: TGTGCCAGCAGTTTATACACAGGGGGCAACACTGAAGCTTTCTTT. This encodes CASSLYTGGNTEAFF.

This clone was seen at least ten times. J is TRBJ1-4 and V is TRBV20-1; weak D call: TRBD1 (5 bases). V was clipped by 0 bases and J by 8 bases, with 10 bases between them. CDR1 and CDR2 (germline): DFQATT, SNEGSKA (reference sequence). The CDR3 runs to 13 residues. CDR3 sequence: CSARDLRGEKLFF. DNA of the CDR3: TGCAGTGCTAGAGATCTTCGGGGGGAAAAACTGTTTTTT.

This clone was seen many times. This chain uses TRBV2 with TRBJ1-6; D not resolved. V was shortened by 3 bases and J by 10 bases, with 7 bases between the two germline ends. The CDR3 consists of 12 residues. Per germline, CDR1 SNHLY and CDR2 FYNNEI. As DNA, the CDR3 is TGTGCCAGCAGTGATCTGGGGTCACCCCTCCACTTT. Translation gives CASSDLGSPLHF.

This clone was seen ten or more times. The chain has TRBV6-1 and TRBJ2-3, with TRBD2 matching 9 bases. V lost 6 bases to trimming and J lost 5 bases; unmatched junction nucleotides: 6. Germline lookup yields CDR1 MNHNS and CDR2 SASEGT. The CDR3 sequence is 14 residues long. This CDR3 is CASRKAGGIDTQYF. DNA for the CDR3: TGTGCCAGCAGAAAAGCGGGAGGTATAGATACGCAGTATTTT.

The chain employs TRBV6-1 and TRBJ2-5; 7 nucleotides line up with TRBD1. Trimming at V came to 7 bases and at J to 4 bases, leaving 9 bases not matched to a gene. The CDR3 totals 14 residues. Germline CDR1 reads MNHNS; CDR2 reads SASEGT. The CDR3 protein is CASTDGQARETQYF. In DNA form, the CDR3 reads TGTGCCAGCACCGACGGACAGGCAAGAGAGACCCAGTACTTC.

This clone was seen many times. This chain links TRBV7-3 with TRBJ2-5; the D gene is possibly TRBD2 (6 bases). CDR3 length equals 12 residues. Germline lookup yields CDR1 SGHTA and CDR2 FQGTGA. Trimming removed 5 bases from V and 4 bases from J, with 8 bases in between. CDR3 coding DNA: TGTGCCAGCAGCCGGAGGGGAGAGACCCAGTACTTC. This translates into CASSRRGETQYF. The full variable domain, completed using reference TRBV7-3 and TRBJ2-5, is GAGVSQTPSNKVTEKGKYVELRCDPISGHTALYWYRQSLGQGPEFLIYFQGTGAADDSGLPNDRFFAVRPEGSVSTLKIQRTERGDSAVYLCASSRRGETQYFGPGTRLLVL.

By its share, this clone is medium-sized. This chain links TRBV15 with TRBJ1-3; no clear D. Per the germline V gene, CDR1 is LNHNV and CDR2 is YYDKDF (reference sequence). The V end was cut by 0 bases, the J end by 4 bases, with 10 bases between. The CDR3 runs 15 residues. CDR3 region: CATSRDEGPGNTIYF. The CDR3 DNA reads TGTGCCACCAGCAGAGATGAAGGTCCAGGAAACACCATATATTTT.

This clone occurred many times. Different DNA sequences within this sample yield the same CDR3. This chain connects TRBV10-1 to TRBJ2-7; TRBD2 agrees at 7 bases. CDR1 is WNHNN and CDR2 is SYGVQD in the germline V gene (reference sequence). This CDR3 has 14 amino acids. V gave up 0 bases and J gave up 5 bases; unmatched junction bases: 4. CDR3 sequence: CASSESSGGDEQYF. In DNA form, the CDR3 reads TGCGCCAGCAGTGAGTCGTCGGGAGGTGACGAGCAGTACTTC.

This clone has a count of ten or more. CDR3 nucleotide sequence: TGTGCCACCAGCAGAGAACGCGGGATTCGTGGAAACACCATATATTTT. It yields the protein CATSRERGIRGNTIYF. The V gene is TRBV15, the J gene TRBJ1-3; D remains ambiguous. V lost 0 bases, J lost 3 bases, and 12 bases lay in between. The CDR3 covers 16 residues. Germline lookup yields CDR1 LNHNV and CDR2 YYDKDF (reference sequence).

The chain combines TRBV20-1 with TRBJ2-6; no reliable D call. CDR3 length: 12 amino acids. CDR1 is DFQATT and CDR2 is SNEGSKA in the germline V gene (reference sequence). The V gene lost 2 bases and the J gene lost 4 bases, with 3 bases spanning the gap. The DNA of the CDR3 is TGCAGTGCTAGACAAGGGGCCAACGTCCTGACTTTC. Its protein product is CSARQGANVLTF.

This clone was picked up a small number of times. The gene calls are TRBV6-1 and TRBJ1-1; the D is unclear. Trimming took off 2 bases at V and 1 base at J, with 8 bases between the two ends. Germline lookup yields CDR1 MNHNS and CDR2 SASEGT. This CDR3 contains 14 residues. CDR3 in amino acids: CASSEKQQNTEAFF. CDR3 coding DNA: TGTGCCAGCAGTGAAAAACAACAGAACACTGAAGCTTTCTTT.

This clone was observed many times. V and J are TRBV20-1 and TRBJ2-5; 7 nucleotides align to TRBD2. Trimming cost V 2 bases and J 1 base; bases outside gene matches: 10. CDR1 and CDR2 (germline): DFQATT, SNEGSKA (reference sequence). The CDR3 is made up of 16 amino acids. The CDR3 coding sequence is TGCAGTGCTAGAAAATGGCGGGAGATTCCCCAAGAGACCCAGTACTTC. Protein: CSARKWREIPQETQYF.